The TCR beta chain under discussion was sequenced for a study of T cell responses to AZD1222 COVID-19 vaccine. Sequenced by immunoSEQ multiplex PCR; TCRdb stores in-frame clones only, minus some. Among more than 90,000 clones listed, 90% were seen once. Source: peripheral blood, taken on day 0 of AZD1222 vaccination. The clonotype was recovered from an adult in good health.

CDR3 region: CASSLGVGTANQPQHF. The CDR3, as DNA: TGTGCCAGCAGCTTAGGTGTCGGGACAGCTAATCAGCCCCAGCATTTT. The rearrangement uses TRBV7-8 and TRBJ1-5, with 7 bases fitting TRBD1. Trimming cost V 1 base and J 4 bases; bases outside gene matches: 7. In germline, CDR1 is SGHVS, CDR2 FQNEAQ. The length of the CDR3 is 16 residues. The full variable domain, in which reference TRBV7-8 and TRBJ1-5 provide the parts outside the CDR3, is GAGVSQSPRYKVAKRGQDVALRCDPISGHVSLFWYQQALGQGPEFLTYFQNEAQLDKSGLPSDRFFAERPEGSVSTLKIQRTQQEDSAVYLCASSLGVGTANQPQHFGDGTRLSIL.